The entry below gives a single T cell receptor beta chain sequence along with its context. The antigen is undetermined. This record comes from a study of T-cell memory formation after mild COVID-19. TCRdb re-analysed the 5' RACE reads in MiXCR, keeping a single row per CDR3 protein. The sample includes around 250,000 distinct CDR3 sequences, over 8.5% of them seen just once. Trimming stripped 4 bases from V and 4 bases from J, with 8 bases between. Germline V gives CDR1 SQVTM, CDR2 ANQGSEA. This CDR3 spans 12 amino acids. Points from the study as a whole: Day 15 to 85 contracting clones showed balanced CD4/CD8; day 15 to 37 expanders favored CD4+.

The V call is TRBV29-1, the J call TRBJ1-5; the D is unclear. This TCR derives from a man between 18 and 35 years old who had mild COVID-19 (a few samples of this study predate the infection). Cell type and time point are not known. Sequenced: PBMCs or a T cell subset sorted from them (not recorded which). The CDR3 DNA sequence: TGCAGCGTTGGGGCAGAAAATCAGCCCCAGCATTTT. Protein: CSVGAENQPQHF.